The 23 T cell receptor beta chains below were found in one sample sequenced in a study of Ad26.COV2.S vaccination and SARS-CoV-2 variants. TCRdb's copy holds only in-frame clones and misses some; the assay was immunoSEQ multiplex PCR. The profile shows about 440,000 clones, around 91% of them singletons. The treatment denotes: 15 to 20 received Ad26.COV2.S at low or high dose, single or two shots; about 5 received placebo; per-sample allocation not given. All samples were drawn on day 63, counting from the first vaccine or placebo injection. The sequencing used peripheral blood, collected in a trial of Ad26.COV2.S vaccine versus placebo. The source of these receptors is a person between 18 and 60 years old who received the Ad26.COV2.S COVID-19 vaccine or a placebo.

V gene TRBV7-2 combines with J gene TRBJ1-3; D possibly corresponds to TRBD1 (5 bases). Germline CDR1 reads SGHTA; CDR2 reads FQGNSA. The germline V and J ends were trimmed by 5 bases and 9 bases, with 17 bases remaining between them. The CDR3 has 14 amino acids. The CDR3 reads CASSAGRPLGTIYF. The CDR3 DNA reads as TGTGCCAGCAGCGCGGGACGGCCTTTGGGCACCATATATTTT.

The V and J genes are TRBV7-8 and TRBJ2-5, with D unresolved. Germline V gene sequence: CDR1 SGHVS, CDR2 FQNEAQ. Trimming took 5 bases from V and 0 from J, leaving 7 bases between them. The CDR3 loop spans 13 amino acids. CDR3 residues: CASSAAYQETQYF. The CDR3 bases are TGTGCCAGCAGCGCCGCGTACCAAGAGACCCAGTACTTC.

The chain couples TRBV19 to TRBJ2-1, with 8 positions matching TRBD2. The germline V gene has CDR1 LNHDA and CDR2 SQIVND (reference sequence). J lost 3 bases, V lost 6 bases, and 4 bases had no gene match. The CDR3 runs to 14 residues. CDR3 in amino acids: CASSLSGVYNEQFF. The CDR3 bases are TGTGCCAGTAGCCTTAGCGGGGTCTACAATGAGCAGTTCTTC. Complete variable domain (other parts from reference TRBV19 and TRBJ2-1): DGGITQSPKYLFRKEGQNVTLSCEQNLNHDAMYWYRQDPGQGLRLIYYSQIVNDFQKGDIAEGYSVSREKKESFPLTVTSAQKNPTAFYLCASSLSGVYNEQFFGPGTRLTVL.

The chain uses TRBV15 and TRBJ2-1; 9 bases line up with TRBD1. This CDR3 contains 15 residues. Germline loops: CDR1 LNHNV, CDR2 YYDKDF (reference sequence). Losses at the gene ends were 5 bases for V and 0 bases for J; bases not matched to a gene: 2. The CDR3 loop is CATSWTGVSYNEQFF. CDR3 DNA sequence: TGTGCCACCAGCTGGACAGGGGTCTCCTACAATGAGCAGTTCTTC.

The chain couples TRBV21-1 to TRBJ2-6. TRBV21-1 is flagged as a pseudogene. This CDR3 is 13 amino acids long. The CDR3 DNA reads TGTGCCAGCAGCGAACCTGGGGCCAACGTCCTGACTTTC. This codes for CASSEPGANVLTF.

This clone has more than one count but fewer than ten. V gene TRBV19 combines with J gene TRBJ2-7; the D is unclear. CDR3 size: 12 residues. From germline, CDR1 is LNHDA and CDR2 SQIVND (reference sequence). The V and J ends lost 8 bases and 2 bases respectively, with 10 bases between them. Here the CDR3 reads CASSSNTYEQYF. The CDR3, as DNA: TGTGCCAGTTCTAGTAACACCTACGAGCAGTACTTC.

The chain joins TRBV14 to TRBJ1-4; D unresolved. V was clipped by 1 base and J by 8 bases, with 14 bases between them. Germline V gives CDR1 SGHDN, CDR2 FVKESK. This CDR3 comprises 15 residues. CDR3 sequence reads: CASSQAQTLGEKLFF. The DNA of the CDR3 is TGTGCCAGCAGCCAAGCCCAGACTCTGGGGGAAAAACTGTTTTTT.

The chain joins TRBV19 to TRBJ2-1; TRBD2 matches 7 bases. This CDR3 spans 14 amino acids. With V trimmed by 0 bases and J by 11 bases, 7 bases remained unmatched. Germline assignment: CDR1 LNHDA and CDR2 SQIVND (reference sequence). In DNA form, the CDR3 reads TGTGCCAGTAGTATAGATCCCCCGGGACTACAGCAGTTCTTC. It yields the protein CASSIDPPGLQQFF.

The chain has TRBV9 and TRBJ1-4; D is undetermined. V was trimmed by 0 bases and J by 5 bases, leaving 5 bases between them. This CDR3 has 13 amino acids. Germline CDR1 and CDR2: SGDLS and YYNGEE. The CDR3 nucleotides are TGTGCCAGCAGCGTAGAAGGGAATGAAAAACTGTTTTTT. Translated: CASSVEGNEKLFF.

The rearrangement uses TRBV28 and TRBJ2-3; D possibly matches TRBD1 or TRBD2 (5 bases each). V lost 3 bases to trimming and J lost 2 bases, with 12 bases between them. Germline assignment: CDR1 MDHEN and CDR2 SYDVKM. CDR3 length: 15 residues. CDR3 nucleotides: TGTGCCAGCAGTTTCCGGGACCGATACACAGATACGCAGTATTTT. Its translation is CASSFRDRYTDTQYF. Combining the CDR3 with reference TRBV28 and TRBJ2-3 gives the whole variable domain DVKVTQSSRYLVKRTGEKVFLECVQDMDHENMFWYRQDPGLGLRLIYFSYDVKMKEKGDIPEGYSVSREKKERFSLILESASTNQTSMYLCASSFRDRYTDTQYFGPGTRLTVL.

This clone was seen a handful of times. The chain joins TRBV9 to TRBJ2-5; D call uncertain. CDR1 is SGDLS and CDR2 is YYNGEE in the germline V gene. The V gene lost 3 bases and the J gene lost 5 bases, with 14 bases spanning the gap. The CDR3 is 14 residues long. CDR3 amino acids: CASSGPQGPETQYF. The CDR3 region has the DNA TGTGCCAGCAGCGGACCCCAAGGGCCCGAGACCCAGTACTTC.

This chain joins TRBV2 and TRBJ2-6; no clear D. This CDR3 has 17 residues. The germline gives CDR1 SNHLY, CDR2 FYNNEI. V was shortened by 3 bases and J by 0 bases, with 12 bases between the two germline ends. In DNA, the CDR3 is TGTGCCAGCAGTGACCCCGCCAACAGCTCTGGGGCCAACGTCCTGACTTTC. This gives the protein CASSDPANSSGANVLTF.

The V gene is TRBV28, the J gene TRBJ2-1; 9 bases are a match to TRBD2. CDR1 and CDR2 from the germline V gene are MDHEN and SYDVKM. The CDR3 covers 16 residues. V shed 5 bases, J shed 7 bases, and the junction held 12 bases outside the gene matches. CDR3 DNA sequence: TGTGCCAGCAGTAGATATGTGATAGCGGGAGAAAATGAGCAGTTCTTC. This codes for CASSRYVIAGENEQFF.

The chain carries TRBV11-1 and TRBJ2-7; 7 positions agree with TRBD2. Losses at the gene ends were 4 bases for V and 5 bases for J; bases not matched to a gene: 11. The CDR3 is 15 residues long. CDR1 and CDR2 from the germline V gene are SGHAT and FQDESV (reference sequence). The DNA of the CDR3 is TGTGCCAGCAGCTCCTCGGGGAGGGCATACAACGAGCAGTACTTC. Its translation: CASSSSGRAYNEQYF.

The rearrangement uses TRBV10-3 and TRBJ2-2, with D hard to call. The CDR3 totals 12 residues. Germline CDR1 is ENHRY and CDR2 is SYGVKD. Trimming removed 5 bases at V and 7 bases at J, with 8 bases between. The CDR3 sequence: CAISPSSGELFF. CDR3 coding DNA: TGTGCCATCAGTCCCAGTAGCGGGGAGCTGTTTTTT.

The rearrangement uses TRBV5-6 and TRBJ2-4; D may be TRBD1 or TRBD2 (5 bases each). The germline V gene has CDR1 SGHDT and CDR2 YYEEEE. Deletions cut 2 bases from V and 4 bases from J, with 10 bases between. CDR3 size: 14 residues. The CDR3 protein is CASSLWDGKNIQYF. CDR3 nucleotide sequence: TGTGCCAGCAGCTTATGGGACGGGAAAAACATTCAGTACTTC.

The chain has TRBV5-1 and TRBJ2-7; 10 bases are a match to TRBD2. CDR1 is SGHRS, CDR2 YFSETQ, per germline. The CDR3 is made up of 17 amino acids. The V segment lost 0 bases and the J segment 0 bases; nucleotides outside the gene matches: 6. The CDR3, as DNA: TGCGCCAGCAGCTTGGCCTCTCCTAGCGGGAGCTCCTACGAGCAGTACTTC. This codes for CASSLASPSGSSYEQYF.

The J gene is TRBJ2-7, the V gene TRBV28, with 9 bases that match TRBD1. The CDR3 is 16 amino acids. Germline lookup yields CDR1 MDHEN and CDR2 SYDVKM. V lost 6 bases to trimming and J lost 2 bases; unmatched junction nucleotides: 11. For the CDR3, the DNA is TGTGCCAGCAGCCCACCGGGACAGGGTATCACCTACGAGCAGTACTTC. It is translated as CASSPPGQGITYEQYF.

V is TRBV7-9 and J is TRBJ2-1; no reliable D call. Germline CDR1 SEHNR, CDR2 FQNEAQ (reference sequence). The length of the CDR3 is 13 residues. V lost 2 bases and J 4 bases, leaving 6 bases between the germline ends. The CDR3 coding sequence is TGTGCCAGCAGCTTAAGAGAATACAATGAGCAGTTCTTC. It is translated as CASSLREYNEQFF.

This clone was counted once. The V call is TRBV5-4, the J call TRBJ2-5, with D possibly TRBD2 on 6 matching bases. V lost 9 bases and J 3 bases, leaving 21 bases between the germline ends. This CDR3 region has 15 residues. Germline assignment: CDR1 SGHNT and CDR2 YYREEE (reference sequence). The CDR3 DNA reads as TGTGCCACCTCTGTTTGGGTTGCGGGGAAAGAGACCCAGTACTTC. Translated, it gives CATSVWVAGKETQYF.

The V gene is TRBV2, the J gene TRBJ2-5; 8 bases agree with TRBD2. This CDR3 region has 14 residues. The V and J ends lost 7 bases and 0 bases, in that order; junction bases with no gene match: 4. The germline CDR1 and CDR2 sequences are SNHLY and FYNNEI. CDR3 region: CASTPGGNQETQYF. The CDR3 DNA is TGTGCCAGCACTCCGGGGGGGAACCAAGAGACCCAGTACTTC. Using reference TRBV2 and TRBJ2-5 for the parts outside the CDR3, the full variable domain is EPEVTQTPSHQVTQMGQEVILRCVPISNHLYFYWYRQILGQKVEFLVSFYNNEISEKSEIFDDQFSVERPDGSNFTLKIRSTKLEDSAMYFCASTPGGNQETQYFGPGTRLLVL.

The genes are TRBV10-3 and TRBJ2-7, with D perhaps matching TRBD2 (6 bases). The CDR3 totals 16 residues. Looked up from germline, CDR1 is ENHRY and CDR2 is SYGVKD. V was cut by 2 bases and J by 0 bases, with 14 bases left in between. This chain's CDR3 is CAISEEEGRDSYEQYF. DNA for the CDR3: TGTGCCATCAGTGAGGAGGAGGGAAGAGACTCCTACGAGCAGTACTTC.

J is TRBJ2-6 and V is TRBV28, with a possible D match to TRBD1 (5 bases). V lost 6 bases, J lost 1 base, and 16 bases lay in between. The CDR3 sequence is 17 residues long. Germline V gene lookup returns CDR1 MDHEN and CDR2 SYDVKM. The chain's CDR3 is CASSLLTGGSGANVLTF. The CDR3 nucleotides are TGTGCCAGCAGCCTCTTAACAGGTGGATCTGGGGCCAACGTCCTGACTTTC. The variable domain in full, with the rest retrieved from reference TRBV28 and TRBJ2-6, is DVKVTQSSRYLVKRTGEKVFLECVQDMDHENMFWYRQDPGLGLRLIYFSYDVKMKEKGDIPEGYSVSREKKERFSLILESASTNQTSMYLCASSLLTGGSGANVLTFGAGSRLTVL.